This TCR beta chain was captured in a study of cytomegalovirus exposure and HLA in healthy donors. Turning to the study itself: An earlier analysis identified 95 million to 120 million unique TCR beta sequences in 170 million or so T cells. Whole-study results and caveats: Being productive about 87% or about 30% of the time was typical of most TCR beta V segments in an earlier analysis. Researchers catalogued about 150 TCR beta chains as cytomegalovirus-associated. A later analysis revealed that TCR association rates differed between HLA loci, peaking at DRB1 and bottoming out at HLA-C.

The CDR3 sequence is 11 residues long. CDR1 is MNHEY and CDR2 is SVGAGI in the germline V gene. V dropped 5 bases and J dropped 8 bases, with 7 bases sitting between them. This clone appeared a few times. Antigen: not known. Primers included in the PCR were 60 Vbeta and 13 Jbeta primers. Produced via immunoSEQ multiplex PCR; TCRdb's table is partial and in-frame only. The data hold approximately 140,000 clones, with roughly 75% observed a single time. This chain uses TRBV6-5 with TRBJ1-5; no clear D. Specimen: PBMCs. This TCR derives from a man between 25 and 39 years old in good health and CMV-seronegative. The chain's CDR3 is CASSLSEPQHF. The CDR3 DNA reads TGTGCCAGCAGTCTGTCGGAGCCCCAGCATTTT.